This is a list of T cell receptor beta chains from one sample in a study of response to subunit inactivated influenza vaccine. MiXCR, run by TCRdb on the RT-PCR reads, gives a single entry per CDR3 protein. Among 550,000 to 800,000 distinct CDR3 sequences listed, 15% to 19% were seen once. The sequencing used PBMCs from blood, collected about 12 days after vaccination. The receptors here all came from a man aged 45 to 65 who received an inactivated influenza vaccine. Both conserved end residues are part of each CDR3. Each record gives: V gene, clone size, D gene, J gene, CDR3 DNA, CDR3 protein. D genes are given only for firm matches. Not every row has a clone size; where given, it reads once, few, many or a size class.

TRBV4-3,.,TRBD1,TRBJ1-1,TGCGCCAGCAGCCCCCAAAGACAGGGCCGGACTGAAGCTTTCTTT,CASSPQRQGRTEAFF
TRBV12-3/TRBV12-4,.,TRBD1,TRBJ1-1,TGTGCCAGCACTCCGGGACAGGGGAGGACTGAAGCTTTCTTT,CASTPGQGRTEAFF
TRBV18,few,.,TRBJ1-1,TGTGCCAGCTCACTGGGACAACTACGTGAAGCTTTCTTT,CASSLGQLREAFF
TRBV11-2,few,.,TRBJ2-1,TGTGCCAGCACCCTAGCCCAGAGCTCCTACAATGAGCAGTTCTTC,CASTLAQSSYNEQFF
TRBV11-2,few,.,TRBJ2-2,TGTGCCAGCAGCTTAGGGGCAGGGGAATACACCGGGGAGCTGTTTTTT,CASSLGAGEYTGELFF
TRBV6-2/TRBV6-3,few,.,TRBJ2-2,TGTGCCAGCAGTAACATCAAGGGCCGCAAAAACACCGGGGAGCTGTTTTTT,CASSNIKGRKNTGELFF
TRBV11-2,few,.,TRBJ2-7,TGTGCCAGCAGCTTAGTTGCGGGATGGTACGAGCAGTACTTC,CASSLVAGWYEQYF
TRBV5-1,few,.,TRBJ2-3,TGCGCCAGCAGCTTGGTGTCGGGGGGCACTACAGATACGCAGTATTTT,CASSLVSGGTTDTQYF
TRBV29-1,.,TRBD2,TRBJ2-1,TGCAGCGTTGACCCTCAAGCGGGAGTCCCCTACAATGAGCAGTTCTTC,CSVDPQAGVPYNEQFF
TRBV4-1,.,TRBD2,TRBJ2-7,TGCGCCAGCAGCCAAGGGAGCGGGGGATCCTACGAGCAGTACTTC,CASSQGSGGSYEQYF
TRBV6-5,.,TRBD2,TRBJ2-3,TGTGCCAGCAGTTACGGCGGGGGAACCCTCGGGCAGTATTTT,CASSYGGGTLGQYF
TRBV7-2,.,.,TRBJ2-5,TGTGCCAGCAGTAACTATGGACAGCAAGAGACCCAGTACTTC,CASSNYGQQETQYF
TRBV30,many,.,TRBJ1-2,TGTGCCTGGAGGGCCGGTGGCTATGGCTACACCTTC,CAWRAGGYGYTF
TRBV29-1,.,.,TRBJ1-2,TGCAGCGTAGCCGAGGGGTCTGGCTACACCTTC,CSVAEGSGYTF
TRBV7-8,.,TRBD1,TRBJ2-4,TGTGCCAGCAGCGGGGACAGTCAGATGCGGTACTTC,CASSGDSQMRYF
TRBV12-3/TRBV12-4,.,.,TRBJ2-3,TGTGCCAGCAGTTTCTTGGGACGGACTGCCTTAAGGACAGATACGCAGTATTTT,CASSFLGRTALRTDTQYF
TRBV5-8,.,TRBD1,TRBJ2-7,TGTGCCAGCAGCATCTACGGACAGGGGGGTATGTACGAGCAGTACTTC,CASSIYGQGGMYEQYF
TRBV28,.,TRBD2,TRBJ2-3,TGTGCCAGCAATAGGGTAGCGGGAGCCACAGATACGCAGTATTTT,CASNRVAGATDTQYF
TRBV7-9,.,.,TRBJ1-4,TGTGCCAGCAGCTTAACATCCTCGGAGGAACTGTTTTTT,CASSLTSSEELFF
TRBV20-1,once,.,TRBJ2-5,TGCAGTGCTTTCAACACGGGAGTTGGAGAGACCCAGTACTTC,CSAFNTGVGETQYF
TRBV6-5,few,.,TRBJ2-7,TGTGCCAGCAGTGATTCGAGGGAGATTACTCTCGAGCAGTACTTC,CASSDSREITLEQYF
TRBV18,.,.,TRBJ2-3,TGTGCCAGCTCACCTCGCGGGACAAAGACTAGCACAGATACGCAGTATTTT,CASSPRGTKTSTDTQYF
TRBV6-2/TRBV6-3,.,.,TRBJ2-4,TGTGCCAGCAGTTACTGGTCAGAAAACATTCAGTACTTC,CASSYWSENIQYF
TRBV7-9,few,.,TRBJ2-7,TGTGCCAGCAGCCTAACACGGGACCGCGTCGAGCAGTACTTC,CASSLTRDRVEQYF
TRBV29-1,.,.,TRBJ2-2,TGCAGCGTTCCGTCGACAGGGAACACCGGGGAGCTGTTTTTT,CSVPSTGNTGELFF
TRBV10-3,.,TRBD1,TRBJ1-1,TGTGCCATCAGTGAGATTTCAGGGGGCACTGAAGCTTTCTTT,CAISEISGGTEAFF
TRBV4-3,few,.,TRBJ1-1,TGCGCCAGCAGCCAATGGGGGGTGACTGAAGCTTTCTTT,CASSQWGVTEAFF
TRBV6-2/TRBV6-3,few,.,TRBJ1-4,TGTGCCAGCAGCACCTTGCGGAATGAAAAACTGTTTTTT,CASSTLRNEKLFF
TRBV5-6,many,TRBD1,TRBJ2-5,TGTGCCAGCAGCTTTACAGGGGGCGAGACCCAGTACTTC,CASSFTGGETQYF
TRBV7-9,many,TRBD1,TRBJ1-1,TGTGCCAGCAGCCCGACCGGGACAGGATTGAACACTGAAGCTTTCTTT,CASSPTGTGLNTEAFF
TRBV3-1,.,.,TRBJ1-4,TGTGCCAGCAGCCCGGCAACTAATGAAAAACTGTTTTTT,CASSPATNEKLFF
TRBV7-2,.,.,TRBJ1-4,TGTGCCAGCAGCATAGGTCCGGATTTGGGTGAAAAACTGTTTTTT,CASSIGPDLGEKLFF
TRBV29-1,few,.,TRBJ1-1,TGCAGCGTTGAACAGGGGATGAACACTGAAGCTTTCTTT,CSVEQGMNTEAFF
TRBV7-9,few,.,TRBJ2-7,TGTGCCAGCAGCCCCCCCGGGACATTAGGCTACGAGCAGTACTTC,CASSPPGTLGYEQYF
TRBV27,.,.,TRBJ2-3,TGTGCCAGCACTCCGGGGTGGGGTCCCTACCGCACAGATACGCAGTATTTT,CASTPGWGPYRTDTQYF
TRBV15,few,.,TRBJ2-3,TGTGCCACCAGCAGAGAATATCGCAAGGATACGCAGTATTTT,CATSREYRKDTQYF
TRBV7-9,.,.,TRBJ1-2,TGTGCCAGCAGCCCCTTTGGGACGGACTATGGCTACACCTTC,CASSPFGTDYGYTF
TRBV7-6,few,.,TRBJ2-2,TGTGCCAGCAGCTCGGGGGCGTCAGGGGAGCTGTTTTTT,CASSSGASGELFF
TRBV6-1,.,.,TRBJ1-6,TGTGCCAGCCTAAGTCGAACACAATATAATTCACCCCTCCACTTT,CASLSRTQYNSPLHF
TRBV20-1,few,TRBD2,TRBJ2-2,TGCAGTGCCAGCGGGAACGGGGAGCTGTTTTTT,CSASGNGELFF
TRBV7-2,.,.,TRBJ1-5,TGTGCCAGCAGCGTTTACAATCAGCCCCAGCATTTT,CASSVYNQPQHF
TRBV28,few,.,TRBJ2-7,TGTGCCAGCAGCCCAGGACATGTATACTCCTACGAGCAGTACTTC,CASSPGHVYSYEQYF
TRBV20-1,few,TRBD1,TRBJ2-4,TGCAGTGCTAGAGATCAGGGGACAGGGCCCTACAGGACCAAAAACATTCAGTACTTC,CSARDQGTGPYRTKNIQYF
TRBV6-2/TRBV6-3,few,.,TRBJ2-7,TGTGCCAGCAGTTACGTCGCTAGCAGCTACGAGCAGTACTTC,CASSYVASSYEQYF
TRBV20-1,few,.,TRBJ1-4,TGCAGTGCTAGACGGGGCCCAAGGGATGAAAAACTGTTTTTT,CSARRGPRDEKLFF
TRBV12-3/TRBV12-4,few,TRBD2,TRBJ2-3,TGTGCCAGCAAGAGTCAAGGGAGGGCCCCAGATACGCAGTATTTT,CASKSQGRAPDTQYF
TRBV25-1,many,.,TRBJ2-7,TGTGCCAGCAGTGAATCCCTCAGTAAACCTCCCTACGAGCAGTACTTC,CASSESLSKPPYEQYF
TRBV6-2/TRBV6-3,many,.,TRBJ2-7,TGTGCCAGCACCCTCTATGGGGGCCAAAGCTCCTACGAGCAGTACTTC,CASTLYGGQSSYEQYF
TRBV5-4,.,.,TRBJ2-1,TGTGCCAGCAGCTTGGTTGGAGCGAGAAATGAGCAGTTCTTC,CASSLVGARNEQFF
TRBV6-5,few,TRBD2,TRBJ2-3,TGTGCCAGCAGTTACTCGATCACTAGCGGCACAGATACGCAGTATTTT,CASSYSITSGTDTQYF
TRBV6-2/TRBV6-3,.,.,TRBJ2-7,TGTGCCAGCAGACGCGATCGGACCCCCTACGAGCAGTACTTC,CASRRDRTPYEQYF
TRBV15,few,TRBD1,TRBJ2-3,TGTGCCACCAGCAGATCCCCTGACAGGGTCGCAGATACGCAGTATTTT,CATSRSPDRVADTQYF
TRBV18,.,TRBD1,TRBJ1-1,TGTGCCAGCTCACTGGGACAGGGGGCGAAAATGGCCGCTTTCTTT,CASSLGQGAKMAAFF
TRBV20-1,.,TRBD1,TRBJ1-4,TGCAGTGCTAGAGATTTTAGGGGGCAGGGTGAAAAACTGTTTTTT,CSARDFRGQGEKLFF
TRBV3-1,few,.,TRBJ1-5,TGTGCCAGCAGATACCCCCAGGATTCGGGCAATCAGCCCCAGCATTTT,CASRYPQDSGNQPQHF
TRBV5-5,.,TRBD1,TRBJ2-1,TGTGCCAGCAGCTTGGCAGGGGGATTGGTGTTCGGCAATGAGCAGTTCTTC,CASSLAGGLVFGNEQFF
TRBV6-2/TRBV6-3,.,TRBD2,TRBJ2-1,TGTGCCAGCAGTAGGACTAGCGGGGGTCGCTCCTACAATGAGCAGTTCTTC,CASSRTSGGRSYNEQFF
TRBV7-9,.,.,TRBJ1-1,TGTGCCAGCAGCTTAGTATGGGGAGCTGAAGCTTTCTTT,CASSLVWGAEAFF
TRBV10-3,many,.,TRBJ1-1,TGTGCCATCAGGGAGACGGGTGCTGAAGCTTTCTTT,CAIRETGAEAFF